This T cell receptor (beta chain) was documented in a study of identical twins. V was cut by 6 bases and J by 11 bases, with 19 bases left in between. The CDR3 sequence is 13 residues long. The germline CDR1 and CDR2 sequences are SGHAT and FQDESV (reference sequence). TCRdb processed the 5' RACE reads anew with MiXCR; each CDR3 protein has one entry. The data show 1.5 million or so distinct CDR3 sequences, 32% seen once. This receptor was taken from a newborn girl in good health. The chain combines TRBV11-1 with TRBJ2-5; TRBD1 or TRBD2 may be the D gene (5 bases each). Sequencing used cord blood. The CDR3 nucleotides are TGTGCCAGCAGTTTGATGGGGGTTAATGAGCAGTACTTC. Translating gives CASSLMGVNEQYF.